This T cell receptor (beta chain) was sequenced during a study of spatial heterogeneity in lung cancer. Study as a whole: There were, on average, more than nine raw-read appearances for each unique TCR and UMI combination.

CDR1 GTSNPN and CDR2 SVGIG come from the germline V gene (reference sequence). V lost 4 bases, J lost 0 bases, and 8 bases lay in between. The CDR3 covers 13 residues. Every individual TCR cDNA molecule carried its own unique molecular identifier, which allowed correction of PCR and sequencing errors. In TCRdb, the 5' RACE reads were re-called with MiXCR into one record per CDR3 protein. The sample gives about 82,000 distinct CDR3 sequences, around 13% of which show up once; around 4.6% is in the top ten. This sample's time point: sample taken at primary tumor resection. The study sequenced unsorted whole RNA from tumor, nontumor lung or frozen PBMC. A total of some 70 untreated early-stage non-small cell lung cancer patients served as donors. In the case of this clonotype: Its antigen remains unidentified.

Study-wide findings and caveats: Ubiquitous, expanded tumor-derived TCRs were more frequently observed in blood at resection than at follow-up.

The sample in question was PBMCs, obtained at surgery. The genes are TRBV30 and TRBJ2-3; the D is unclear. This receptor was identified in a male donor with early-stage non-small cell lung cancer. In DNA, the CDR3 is TGTGCCTGGATTAGAACTAGCACAGATACGCAGTATTTT. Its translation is CAWIRTSTDTQYF.